Below are 9 T cell receptor beta chains sequenced from a single sample in a study of blood T cells in healthy people across ages. Primers used in a second PCR of roughly 6 to 11 cycles were a sample-barcoded 5' primer and a J-beta primer mix. TCRdb reanalysed the 5' RACE reads using MiXCR and keeps one entry per CDR3 protein. This table holds 800,000 or so distinct CDR3 sequences, just under 25% found once. The data were also submitted as part of a second study, on T cells of mothers and their children.

The sequenced material came from blood. The receptors come from a boy under 18 in good health.

This clonotype appeared a few times. This chain uses TRBV7-8 with TRBJ1-1, with D unclear. V lost 5 bases, J lost 0 bases, and 13 bases lay in between. The length of the CDR3 is 15 residues. Germline V gene sequence: CDR1 SGHVS, CDR2 FQNEAQ. Here the CDR3 reads CASSTKSPMNTEAFF. The CDR3 nucleotides read TGTGCCAGCAGCACGAAGTCCCCCATGAACACTGAAGCTTTCTTT.

With regard to this clonotype: With a much larger clone just one base away, this may be a read error. The CDR3 sequence: CGVEYPGQGDEKLFF. The CDR3 DNA reads TGCGGCGTTGAGTACCCGGGACAGGGCGACGAAAAACTGTTTTTT. This chain uses TRBV29-1 with TRBJ1-4; TRBD1 aligns across 9 bases. Germline V CDR1 and CDR2: SQVTM, ANQGSEA. The CDR3 has 15 residues.

The table lists this clonotype with a few counts. J is TRBJ2-5 and V is TRBV7-2; tentatively, D is TRBD2 (7 bases). TRBJ2-1 matches the DNA end more closely, so the J call is doubtful. This CDR3 region has 14 residues. Germline CDR1 is SGHTA and CDR2 is FQGNSA. In nucleotides, the CDR3 is TGTGCCACCAGTGGGGGCGGGGGCGACAATGAGCAGTTCTTC. As protein: CATSGGGGDNEQFF.

This clonotype was recorded a few times. The CDR3 DNA reads as TGTGCCACCAGTGAGCCTGATTTACAAGAGACCCAGTACTTC. As protein: CATSEPDLQETQYF. J is TRBJ2-5 and V is TRBV24-1, with D unresolved. The CDR3 has 14 residues. Germline V gene sequence: CDR1 KGHDR, CDR2 SFDVKD. V lost 4 bases to trimming and J lost 2 bases, with 10 bases between them.

Only a few counts were recorded for this clonotype. This chain uses TRBV13 with TRBJ2-1, with 8 nucleotides matching TRBD2. CDR1 PRHDT and CDR2 FYEKMQ come from the germline V gene (reference sequence). CDR3 length: 16 residues. J lost 3 bases, V lost 5 bases, and 9 bases had no gene match. CDR3 sequence: CASSPGGGRLYNEQFF. The CDR3 DNA follows: TGTGCCAGCAGCCCCGGGGGGGGCAGACTCTACAATGAGCAGTTCTTC.

The chain joins TRBV9 to TRBJ1-3, with a weak D call TRBD1 (5 bases). V was cut by 6 bases and J by 3 bases, with 16 bases left in between. CDR3 length equals 15 residues. CDR1 is SGDLS and CDR2 is YYNGEE in the germline V gene. The CDR3 spells CASTAPGAFGNTIYF. In nucleotides, the CDR3 is TGTGCCAGCACCGCTCCTGGGGCGTTTGGAAACACCATATATTTT.

This clonotype was recorded a few times. The chain uses TRBV28 and TRBJ1-1; possible D gene TRBD1, 6 bases. CDR3 length: 15 residues. V was cut by 6 bases and J by 0 bases, with 14 bases left in between. CDR1 is MDHEN and CDR2 is SYDVKM in the germline V gene. CDR3 in amino acids: CASSPFGTLNTEAFF. The CDR3 nucleotides are TGTGCCAGCAGCCCCTTCGGGACACTGAACACTGAAGCTTTCTTT.

This chain joins TRBV12-3 or TRBV12-4 and TRBJ2-5; 11 bases match TRBD2. This CDR3 comprises 16 residues. The V gene end was trimmed by 3 bases and the J gene end by 2 bases; junction bases not matched to a gene: 5. The CDR3 is CASSFRLAGFQETQYF. CDR3 coding DNA: TGTGCCAGCAGTTTTCGACTAGCGGGGTTTCAAGAGACCCAGTACTTC.

This clonotype was found a few times. This sequence joins TRBV5-5 and TRBJ2-7; weak D call: TRBD1 (5 bases). V was trimmed by 4 bases and J by 3 bases, leaving 17 bases between them. This CDR3 is built from 15 residues. In germline, CDR1 is SGHKS, CDR2 YYEKEE (reference sequence). CDR3: CASSITGISNYEQYF. DNA of the CDR3: TGTGCCAGCAGCATTACAGGAATCTCTAACTACGAGCAGTACTTC. The complete variable domain, with remaining parts taken from reference TRBV5-5 and TRBJ2-7, reads DAGVTQSPTHLIKTRGQQVTLRCSPISGHKSVSWYQQVLGQGPQFIFQYYEKEERGRGNFPDRFSARQFPNYSSELNVNALLLGDSALYLCASSITGISNYEQYFGPGTRLTVT.